The source of this T cell receptor (beta chain) is a study of beta chain features in type 1 diabetes. Study at large: Some 110,000,000 sorted cells were examined across all samples.

About this clone: As yet, its antigen is unknown.

Reverse transcription of all isolated RNA meant that expressed TCRB transcripts were sequenced. Repertoires were generated with immunoSEQ multiplex PCR, while TCRdb's copy carries only in-frame clones and drops some. The table records some 200,000 clones, 15% to 20% of them present only once. Study findings and constraints: PCR might preferentially amplify shorter templates, equally in patients and controls. TCRB repertoires of naive, central memory and Treg cells appeared more similar among patients than among healthy donors. Among all four CD4+ subsets, Type 1 diabetes patients had TCRB CDR3s that were moderately but significantly shorter.

CDR1 is SGHRS and CDR2 is YFSETQ in the germline V gene. CDR3 size: 16 residues. The V gene end was trimmed by 0 bases and the J gene end by 0 bases; junction bases not matched to a gene: 1. CD45RO/CCR7/CD25/CD127/CD95/CD27 separated CD4+ naive, central memory, regulatory and stem cell-like memory cells by sorting. The chain recombines TRBV5-1 with TRBJ2-7; TRBD2 agrees at 12 bases. The sequence came from a man under 40 with type 1 diabetes. Specimen: naive CD4+ T cells from blood. CDR3: CASSLVTSGGSYEQYF. In DNA, the CDR3 is TGCGCCAGCAGCTTGGTGACTAGCGGGGGCTCCTACGAGCAGTACTTC.